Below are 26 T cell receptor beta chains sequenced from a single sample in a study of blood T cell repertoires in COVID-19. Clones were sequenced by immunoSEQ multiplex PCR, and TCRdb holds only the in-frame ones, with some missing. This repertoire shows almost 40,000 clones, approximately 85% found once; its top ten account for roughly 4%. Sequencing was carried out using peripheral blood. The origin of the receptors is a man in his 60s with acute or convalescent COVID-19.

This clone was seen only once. Here the CDR3 reads CASSEERSITEAFF. CDR3 nucleotides: TGTGCCAGCAGTGAAGAACGGTCTATCACTGAAGCTTTCTTT. This chain links TRBV6-1 with TRBJ1-1; D gene ambiguous. Germline CDR1 MNHNS, CDR2 SASEGT. The CDR3 spans 14 residues. V was trimmed by 1 base and J by 4 bases, leaving 10 bases between them.

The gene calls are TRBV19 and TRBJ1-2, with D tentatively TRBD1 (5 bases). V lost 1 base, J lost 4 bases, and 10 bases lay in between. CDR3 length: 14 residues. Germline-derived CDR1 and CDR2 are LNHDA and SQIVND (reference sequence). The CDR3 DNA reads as TGTGCCAGTAGTATAGGGGGCTCCGGCTATGGCTACACCTTC. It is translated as CASSIGGSGYGYTF.

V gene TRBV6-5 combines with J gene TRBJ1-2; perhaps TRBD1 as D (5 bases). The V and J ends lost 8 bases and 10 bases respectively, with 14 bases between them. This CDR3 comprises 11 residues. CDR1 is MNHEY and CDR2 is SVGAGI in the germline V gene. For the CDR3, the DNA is TGTGCCAGCCAGGCAGGTGGGGCCTACACCTTC. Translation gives CASQAGGAYTF.

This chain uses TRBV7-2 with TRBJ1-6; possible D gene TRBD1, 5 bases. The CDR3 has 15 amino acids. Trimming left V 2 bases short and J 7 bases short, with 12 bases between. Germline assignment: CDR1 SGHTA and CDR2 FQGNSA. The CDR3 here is CASSLMQGLNSPLHF. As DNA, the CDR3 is TGTGCCAGCAGCTTAATGCAGGGTTTGAATTCACCCCTCCACTTT.

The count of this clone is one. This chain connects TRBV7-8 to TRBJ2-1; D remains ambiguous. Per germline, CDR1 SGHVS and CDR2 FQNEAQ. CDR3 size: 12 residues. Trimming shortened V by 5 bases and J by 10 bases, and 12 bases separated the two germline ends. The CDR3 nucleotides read TGTGCCAGCAGCCCAGGTGGTAGAGAGCAGTTCTTC. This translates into CASSPGGREQFF.

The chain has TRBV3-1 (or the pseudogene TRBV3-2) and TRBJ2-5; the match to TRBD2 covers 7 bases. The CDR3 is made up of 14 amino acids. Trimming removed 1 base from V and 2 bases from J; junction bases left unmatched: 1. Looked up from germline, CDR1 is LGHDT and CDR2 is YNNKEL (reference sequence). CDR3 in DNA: TGTGCCAGCAGCCAAGCCGGGGGGCAAGAGACCCAGTACTTC. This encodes CASSQAGGQETQYF.

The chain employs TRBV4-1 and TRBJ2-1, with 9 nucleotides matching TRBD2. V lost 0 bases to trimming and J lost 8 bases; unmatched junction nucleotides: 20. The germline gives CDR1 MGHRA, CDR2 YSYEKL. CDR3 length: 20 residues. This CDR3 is CASSQESPSSVSGRGDEQFF. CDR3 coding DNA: TGCGCCAGCAGCCAAGAGTCCCCGTCCTCAGTTAGCGGGAGAGGCGATGAGCAGTTCTTC.

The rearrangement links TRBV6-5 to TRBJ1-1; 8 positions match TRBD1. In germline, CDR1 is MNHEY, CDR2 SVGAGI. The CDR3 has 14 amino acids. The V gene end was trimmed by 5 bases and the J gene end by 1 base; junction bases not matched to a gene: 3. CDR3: CASSRQGTNTEAFF. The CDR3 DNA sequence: TGTGCCAGCAGTAGACAGGGGACGAACACTGAAGCTTTCTTT.

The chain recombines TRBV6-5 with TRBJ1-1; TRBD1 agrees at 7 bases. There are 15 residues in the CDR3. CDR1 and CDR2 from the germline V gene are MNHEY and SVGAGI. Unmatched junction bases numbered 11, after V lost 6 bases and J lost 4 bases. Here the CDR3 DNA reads TGTGCCAGCAGCCCGGGACAGCGAGAGGGCACTGAAGCTTTCTTT. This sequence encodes CASSPGQREGTEAFF.

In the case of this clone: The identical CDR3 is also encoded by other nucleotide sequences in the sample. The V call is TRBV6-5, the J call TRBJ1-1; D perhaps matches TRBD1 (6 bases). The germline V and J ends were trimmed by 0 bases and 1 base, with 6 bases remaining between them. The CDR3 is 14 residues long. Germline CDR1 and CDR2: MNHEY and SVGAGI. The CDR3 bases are TGTGCCAGCAGTTACTCAGGGGGGAACACTGAAGCTTTCTTT. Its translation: CASSYSGGNTEAFF.

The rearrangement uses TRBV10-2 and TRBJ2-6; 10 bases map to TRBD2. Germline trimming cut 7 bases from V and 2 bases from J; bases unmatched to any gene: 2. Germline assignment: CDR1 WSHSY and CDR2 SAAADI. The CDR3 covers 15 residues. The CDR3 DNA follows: TGCGCCAGCACTAGCGGGGGCCCTGGGGCCAACGTCCTGACTTTC. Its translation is CASTSGGPGANVLTF.

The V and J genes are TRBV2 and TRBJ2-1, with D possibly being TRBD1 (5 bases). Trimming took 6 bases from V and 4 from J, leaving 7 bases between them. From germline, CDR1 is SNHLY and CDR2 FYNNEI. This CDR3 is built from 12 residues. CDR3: CASRGVYNEQFF. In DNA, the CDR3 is TGTGCCAGCAGAGGGGTATACAATGAGCAGTTCTTC. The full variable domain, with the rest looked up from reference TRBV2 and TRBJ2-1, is EPEVTQTPSHQVTQMGQEVILRCVPISNHLYFYWYRQILGQKVEFLVSFYNNEISEKSEIFDDQFSVERPDGSNFTLKIRSTKLEDSAMYFCASRGVYNEQFFGPGTRLTVL.

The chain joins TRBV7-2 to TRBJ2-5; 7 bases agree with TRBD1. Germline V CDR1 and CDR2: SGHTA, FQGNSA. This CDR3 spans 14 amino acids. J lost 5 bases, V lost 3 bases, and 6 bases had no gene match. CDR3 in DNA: TGTGCCAGCAGCTTCCGAGGGGGCTATGAGACCCAGTACTTC. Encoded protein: CASSFRGGYETQYF.

The CDR3 sequence: CASSPGTSGGVGDTQYF. CDR3 nucleotides: TGTGCCAGCAGTCCCGGGACTAGCGGGGGGGTCGGAGATACGCAGTATTTT. The chain combines TRBV6-6 with TRBJ2-3; 16 bases align to TRBD2. Germline V gives CDR1 MNHNY, CDR2 SVGAGI (reference sequence). The length of the CDR3 is 17 residues. After removal of 5 bases from V and 5 bases from J, the junction contained 7 bases not matched to a gene.

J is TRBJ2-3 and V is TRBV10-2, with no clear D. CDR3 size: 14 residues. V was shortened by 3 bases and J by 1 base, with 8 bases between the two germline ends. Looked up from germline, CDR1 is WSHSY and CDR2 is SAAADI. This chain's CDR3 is CASSESQGTDTQYF. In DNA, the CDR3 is TGCGCCAGCAGTGAAAGTCAGGGCACAGATACGCAGTATTTT.

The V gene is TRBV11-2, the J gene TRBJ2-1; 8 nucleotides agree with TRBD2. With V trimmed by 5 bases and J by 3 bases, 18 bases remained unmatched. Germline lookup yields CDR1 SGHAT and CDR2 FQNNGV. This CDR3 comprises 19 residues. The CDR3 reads CASSPFLGASGRYYNEQFF. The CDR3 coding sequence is TGTGCCAGCAGCCCCTTTTTGGGCGCTAGCGGGCGATACTACAATGAGCAGTTCTTC.

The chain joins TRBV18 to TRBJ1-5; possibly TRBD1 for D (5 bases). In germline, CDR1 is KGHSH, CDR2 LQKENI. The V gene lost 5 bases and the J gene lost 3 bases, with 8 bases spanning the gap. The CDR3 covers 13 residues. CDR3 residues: CASSGAPNQPQHF. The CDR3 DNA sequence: TGTGCCAGCTCAGGGGCTCCCAATCAGCCCCAGCATTTT.

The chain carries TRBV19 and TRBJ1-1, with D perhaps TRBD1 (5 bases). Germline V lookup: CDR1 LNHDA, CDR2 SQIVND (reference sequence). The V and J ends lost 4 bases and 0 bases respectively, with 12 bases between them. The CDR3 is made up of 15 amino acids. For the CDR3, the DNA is TGTGCCAGTAGTAAAGGGGCCAGACTGAACACTGAAGCTTTCTTT. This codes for CASSKGARLNTEAFF. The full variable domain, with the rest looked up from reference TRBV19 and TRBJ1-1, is DGGITQSPKYLFRKEGQNVTLSCEQNLNHDAMYWYRQDPGQGLRLIYYSQIVNDFQKGDIAEGYSVSREKKESFPLTVTSAQKNPTAFYLCASSKGARLNTEAFFGQGTRLTVV.

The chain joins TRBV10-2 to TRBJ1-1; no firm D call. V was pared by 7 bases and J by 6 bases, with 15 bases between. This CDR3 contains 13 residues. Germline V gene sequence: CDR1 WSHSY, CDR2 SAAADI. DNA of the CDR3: TGCGCCAGCATAGAAACGGGTTTCCCTGAAGCTTTCTTT. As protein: CASIETGFPEAFF.

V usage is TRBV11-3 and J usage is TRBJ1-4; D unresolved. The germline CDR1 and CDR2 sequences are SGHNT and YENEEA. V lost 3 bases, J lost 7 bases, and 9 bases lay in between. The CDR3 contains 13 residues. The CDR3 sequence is CASSLRGCEKLFF. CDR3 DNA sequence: TGTGCCAGCAGCTTGCGGGGATGTGAAAAACTGTTTTTT.

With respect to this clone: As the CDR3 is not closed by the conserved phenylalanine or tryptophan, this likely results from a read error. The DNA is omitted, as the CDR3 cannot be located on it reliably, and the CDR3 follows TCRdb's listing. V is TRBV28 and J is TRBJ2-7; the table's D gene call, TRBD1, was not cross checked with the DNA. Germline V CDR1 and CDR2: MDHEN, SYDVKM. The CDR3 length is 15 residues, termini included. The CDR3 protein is CASSSPRDIGRLLPS.

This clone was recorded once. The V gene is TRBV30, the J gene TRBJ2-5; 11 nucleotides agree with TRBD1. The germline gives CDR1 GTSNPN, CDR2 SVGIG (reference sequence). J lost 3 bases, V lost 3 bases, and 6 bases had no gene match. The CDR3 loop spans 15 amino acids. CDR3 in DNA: TGTGCCTGGAGGGGCCGGGACAGGGGGAAAGAGACCCAGTACTTC. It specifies CAWRGRDRGKETQYF.

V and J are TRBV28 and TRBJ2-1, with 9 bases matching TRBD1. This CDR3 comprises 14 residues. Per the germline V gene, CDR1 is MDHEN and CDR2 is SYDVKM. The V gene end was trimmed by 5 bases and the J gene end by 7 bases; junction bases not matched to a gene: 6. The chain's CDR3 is CASSGQGRVNEQFF. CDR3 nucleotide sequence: TGTGCCAGCAGTGGACAGGGGCGTGTGAATGAGCAGTTCTTC.

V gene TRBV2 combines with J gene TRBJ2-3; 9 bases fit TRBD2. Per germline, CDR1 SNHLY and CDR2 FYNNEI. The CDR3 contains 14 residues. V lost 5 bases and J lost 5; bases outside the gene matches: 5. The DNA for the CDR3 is TGTGCCAGCAGTTCTAGCGGGAAGGGAGATACGCAGTATTTT. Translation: CASSSSGKGDTQYF.

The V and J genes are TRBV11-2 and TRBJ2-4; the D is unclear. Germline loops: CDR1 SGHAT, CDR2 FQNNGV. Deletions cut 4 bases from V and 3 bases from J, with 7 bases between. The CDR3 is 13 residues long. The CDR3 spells CASSSQNKNIQYF. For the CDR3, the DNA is TGTGCCAGCAGCTCCCAAAACAAAAACATTCAGTACTTC.

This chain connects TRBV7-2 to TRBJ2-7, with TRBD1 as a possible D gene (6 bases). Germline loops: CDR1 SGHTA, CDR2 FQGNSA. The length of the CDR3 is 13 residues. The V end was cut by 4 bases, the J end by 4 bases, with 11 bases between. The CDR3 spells CASSSLRGYEQYF. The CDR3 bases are TGTGCCAGCAGCTCCCTCAGGGGATACGAGCAGTACTTC.